A single sample is the source of the 26 T cell receptor beta chains below, sequenced in a study of blood T cell repertoires in COVID-19. Assay: immunoSEQ multiplex PCR; the TCRdb copy retains only in-frame clones and omits some. The data hold about 230,000 clones, with about nine tenths observed a single time. The sample was PBMCs or T cells enriched from blood (not recorded which). These TCRs come from a woman aged 30 to 39 with acute COVID-19.

V gene TRBV5-1 combines with J gene TRBJ2-1; TRBD1 might be the D (6 bases). Germline values: CDR1 SGHRS, CDR2 YFSETQ. This CDR3 has 17 residues. Trimming stripped 2 bases from V and 0 bases from J, with 15 bases between. The CDR3 region has the DNA TGCGCCAGCAGCTTTAGACAGGCCTCTCTCTCCTACAATGAGCAGTTCTTC. Translated: CASSFRQASLSYNEQFF.

CDR3 sequence (DNA): TGTGCCAGCAGCTTAGATCGGCAGGGCGCCAACTTATATAGCAATCAGCCCCAGCATTTT. This sequence encodes CASSLDRQGANLYSNQPQHF. The chain has TRBV11-3 and TRBJ1-5; TRBD1 might be the D (5 bases). The CDR3 is 20 residues long. V was cut by 0 bases and J by 0 bases, with 21 bases left in between. Germline-derived CDR1 and CDR2 are SGHNT and YENEEA.

This sequence joins TRBV20-1 and TRBJ2-5; 7 bases align to TRBD1. Looked up from germline, CDR1 is DFQATT and CDR2 is SNEGSKA (reference sequence). V was clipped by 3 bases and J by 4 bases; unmatched bases: 11. The CDR3 covers 15 residues. Written as DNA, the CDR3 is TGCAGTGCTAGTTTCGTGGACAGGTTCGTAGAGACCCAGTACTTC. It specifies CSASFVDRFVETQYF.

The V gene is TRBV6-5, the J gene TRBJ1-4; tentative D call: TRBD1 (5 bases). Germline CDR1 MNHEY, CDR2 SVGAGI. Trimming left V 10 bases short and J 0 bases short, with 12 bases between. The CDR3 runs to 14 residues. CDR3: CATGGPSTNEKLFF. The CDR3, as DNA: TGTGCCACCGGGGGTCCGTCAACTAATGAAAAACTGTTTTTT.

V usage is TRBV24-1 and J usage is TRBJ1-6, with D tentatively TRBD1 (6 bases). The V and J ends lost 4 bases and 5 bases respectively, with 11 bases between them. Germline-derived CDR1 and CDR2 are KGHDR and SFDVKD. The CDR3 is 15 amino acids. CDR3 nucleotides: TGTGCCACCAGTGAAACAGGGAAGGATAATTCACCCCTCCACTTT. It codes for CATSETGKDNSPLHF.

The V and J genes are TRBV29-1 and TRBJ1-2; D unclear. The V end was cut by 5 bases, the J end by 4 bases, with 8 bases between. The CDR3 contains 11 residues. In germline, CDR1 is SQVTM, CDR2 ANQGSEA. CDR3 coding DNA: TGCAGCGTTCTAGAGGGCTATGGCTACACCTTC. Protein: CSVLEGYGYTF.

The chain recombines TRBV2 with TRBJ1-1; 7 positions agree with TRBD1. Trimming cost V 6 bases and J 7 bases; bases outside gene matches: 11. The CDR3 extends over 14 amino acids. CDR1 is SNHLY and CDR2 is FYNNEI in the germline V gene. CDR3: CASSGDRRTGEAFF. CDR3 DNA sequence: TGTGCCAGCAGCGGGGACAGAAGAACGGGTGAAGCTTTCTTT.

V is TRBV18 and J is TRBJ2-7; TRBD1 aligns across 7 bases. This CDR3 has 15 amino acids. V was clipped by 3 bases and J by 3 bases; unmatched bases: 8. CDR1 KGHSH and CDR2 LQKENI come from the germline V gene. DNA of the CDR3: TGTGCCAGCTCACCGTCTCGAGGGGGCAGCTACGAGCAGTACTTC. Its protein is CASSPSRGGSYEQYF.

The V gene is TRBV3-1 (or the pseudogene TRBV3-2), the J gene TRBJ2-6; D may be TRBD2 (6 bases). CDR3 length: 16 residues. Germline V gene sequence: CDR1 LGHDT, CDR2 YNNKEL (reference sequence). V was trimmed by 4 bases and J by 0 bases, leaving 10 bases between them. The CDR3: CASSPEGYSGANVLTF. In DNA form, the CDR3 reads TGTGCCAGCAGCCCGGAGGGATACTCTGGGGCCAACGTCCTGACTTTC.

V usage is TRBV27 and J usage is TRBJ1-5; 8 bases are shared with TRBD1. After removal of 6 bases from V and 0 bases from J, the junction contained 4 bases not matched to a gene. The CDR3 totals 15 residues. Looked up from germline, CDR1 is MNHEY and CDR2 is SMNVEV (reference sequence). CDR3 nucleotides: TGTGCCAGCAGGGGGACAGGTGATAGCAATCAGCCCCAGCATTTT. Its translation is CASRGTGDSNQPQHF.

V usage is TRBV13 and J usage is TRBJ1-6, with D tentatively TRBD1 (5 bases). Germline V gives CDR1 PRHDT, CDR2 FYEKMQ (reference sequence). This CDR3 contains 13 residues. The germline V and J ends were trimmed by 4 bases and 14 bases, with 15 bases remaining between them. The CDR3 reads CASSSQGSEALHF. CDR3 DNA sequence: TGTGCCAGCAGCTCTCAGGGATCTGAGGCCCTCCACTTT.

The J gene is TRBJ1-2, the V gene TRBV7-9; 7 nucleotides match TRBD1. This CDR3 is 14 amino acids long. The V gene end was trimmed by 1 base and the J gene end by 9 bases; junction bases not matched to a gene: 8. Germline values: CDR1 SEHNR, CDR2 FQNEAQ (reference sequence). In DNA form, the CDR3 reads TGTGCCAGCAGCTTAGAAGGACAGGCTGGGAGCTACACCTTC. It is translated as CASSLEGQAGSYTF.

This chain links TRBV2 with TRBJ2-5; TRBD2 aligns across 13 bases. Germline-derived CDR1 and CDR2 are SNHLY and FYNNEI. V was clipped by 9 bases and J by 0 bases; unmatched bases: 10. This CDR3 comprises 17 residues. The DNA for the CDR3 is TGTGCCAGTCTGGGACTAGCGGGGATCTCGTACCAAGAGACCCAGTACTTC. Translation gives CASLGLAGISYQETQYF.

The chain links TRBV4-3 to TRBJ2-2; unclear D gene. Trimming removed 0 bases at V and 0 bases at J, with 8 bases between. This CDR3 has 16 residues. The V gene's germline CDR1 is LGHNA and CDR2 YSLEER. The CDR3 spells CASSQDGTANTGELFF. For the CDR3, the DNA is TGCGCCAGCAGCCAAGATGGCACCGCGAACACCGGGGAGCTGTTTTTT.

This sequence joins TRBV9 and TRBJ1-1, with D maybe TRBD1 (6 bases). The CDR3 covers 16 residues. Trimming pared 4 bases from V and 0 bases from J, leaving 16 bases between. Looked up from germline, CDR1 is SGDLS and CDR2 is YYNGEE. As DNA, the CDR3 is TGTGCCAGCAGCCCCCCCCCGGACAGTCTGAACACTGAAGCTTTCTTT. This codes for CASSPPPDSLNTEAFF.

J is TRBJ2-3 and V is TRBV29-1; 7 bases fit TRBD1. The trim removed 3 bases at V and 2 bases at J, leaving 5 bases unmatched. The CDR3 covers 14 residues. From germline, CDR1 is SQVTM and CDR2 ANQGSEA. The CDR3 here is CSVEEQGPTDTQYF. Written as DNA, the CDR3 is TGCAGCGTTGAGGAACAGGGGCCCACAGATACGCAGTATTTT.

This clone has only a few counts. The chain combines TRBV5-4 with TRBJ2-7; D is ambiguous. The V end lost 0 bases, the J end lost 6 bases, and 10 bases lay between the germline ends. The germline V gene encodes CDR1 SGHNT and CDR2 YYREEE (reference sequence). The CDR3 covers 13 residues. The CDR3 nucleotides read TGTGCCAGCAGCTTGGGCCGATCCGGCGAGCAGTACTTC. This encodes CASSLGRSGEQYF.

The chain joins TRBV27 to TRBJ2-7; 9 bases match TRBD1. The germline CDR1 and CDR2 sequences are MNHEY and SMNVEV (reference sequence). The CDR3 loop spans 14 amino acids. With 6 bases clipped from V and 2 bases from J, the junction kept 5 bases outside the gene matches. The CDR3 coding sequence is TGTGCCAGCAGCCAAACAGGGGGCCCCTACGAGCAGTACTTC. Protein: CASSQTGGPYEQYF.

For this clone: Distinct nucleotide sequences in the sample also encode this CDR3. The chain uses TRBV5-1 and TRBJ2-1, with 7 bases matching TRBD2. This CDR3 contains 13 residues. The ends lost 0 bases at V and 7 bases at J; junction bases unmatched: 1. The germline V gene encodes CDR1 SGHRS and CDR2 YFSETQ. The CDR3 here is CASSLAGGNEQFF. DNA for the CDR3: TGCGCCAGCAGCTTGGCCGGGGGGAATGAGCAGTTCTTC. Full variable domain (remainder filled in from reference TRBV5-1 and TRBJ2-1): KAGVTQTPRYLIKTRGQQVTLSCSPISGHRSVSWYQQTPGQGLQFLFEYFSETQRNKGNFPGRFSGRQFSNSRSEMNVSTLELGDSALYLCASSLAGGNEQFFGPGTRLTVL.

The J gene is TRBJ1-1, the V gene TRBV19, with D maybe TRBD1 (5 bases). The CDR3 is made up of 13 amino acids. The germline V gene encodes CDR1 LNHDA and CDR2 SQIVND (reference sequence). The V gene lost 4 bases and the J gene lost 4 bases, with 10 bases spanning the gap. The CDR3 coding sequence is TGTGCCAGTAGTAGGGGCAGAGGCACTGAAGCTTTCTTT. This sequence encodes CASSRGRGTEAFF. The whole variable domain, filled in from reference TRBV19 and TRBJ1-1, reads DGGITQSPKYLFRKEGQNVTLSCEQNLNHDAMYWYRQDPGQGLRLIYYSQIVNDFQKGDIAEGYSVSREKKESFPLTVTSAQKNPTAFYLCASSRGRGTEAFFGQGTRLTVV.

The V gene is TRBV18, the J gene TRBJ1-6, with a possible D match to TRBD1 (5 bases). Trimming took off 3 bases at V and 3 bases at J, with 9 bases between the two ends. The CDR3 has 15 amino acids. Germline CDR1 and CDR2: KGHSH and LQKENI. CDR3 sequence reads: CASSPWQGYNSPLHF. The CDR3, as DNA: TGTGCCAGCTCACCTTGGCAGGGCTATAATTCACCCCTCCACTTT.

This clone was observed once. The chain combines TRBV19 with TRBJ1-1, with D possibly TRBD1 on 5 matching bases. The CDR3 consists of 12 residues. Per the germline V gene, CDR1 is LNHDA and CDR2 is SQIVND (reference sequence). Deletions cut 10 bases from V and 3 bases from J, with 12 bases between. CDR3 loop: CATRWGDTEAFF. CDR3 nucleotide sequence: TGTGCCACCCGCTGGGGGGACACTGAAGCTTTCTTT.

The chain couples TRBV5-6 to TRBJ1-2; TRBD1 aligns across 9 bases. Germline V gene sequence: CDR1 SGHDT, CDR2 YYEEEE. V gave up 2 bases and J gave up 5 bases; unmatched junction bases: 4. There are 14 residues in the CDR3. Here the CDR3 DNA reads TGTGCCAGCAGCTTTGCGGGACAGGGATATGGCTACACCTTC. Its protein is CASSFAGQGYGYTF.

J is TRBJ2-7 and V is TRBV2, with 10 bases lining up with TRBD2. The V gene end was trimmed by 6 bases and the J gene end by 0 bases; junction bases not matched to a gene: 5. Germline V gene lookup returns CDR1 SNHLY and CDR2 FYNNEI. The CDR3 contains 15 residues. CDR3 in amino acids: CASRESGGASYEQYF. The CDR3 bases are TGTGCCAGCAGGGAGAGCGGGGGGGCCTCCTACGAGCAGTACTTC.

This chain joins TRBV24-1 and TRBJ2-7, with TRBD1 matching over 7 bases. After removal of 0 bases from V and 6 bases from J, the junction contained 4 bases not matched to a gene. This CDR3 has 14 amino acids. Germline-derived CDR1 and CDR2 are KGHDR and SFDVKD. The CDR3 loop is CATSDLLAGGEQYF. The CDR3 DNA reads TGTGCCACCAGTGATTTGTTGGCAGGGGGCGAGCAGTACTTC.

The J gene is TRBJ2-2, the V gene TRBV5-1, with no clear D. The V gene's germline CDR1 is SGHRS and CDR2 YFSETQ. This CDR3 is built from 12 residues. V was clipped by 2 bases and J by 6 bases, with 5 bases between them. CDR3 DNA: TGCGCCAGCAGCTTCGTTTCCGGGGAGCTGTTTTTT. Translating it yields CASSFVSGELFF.